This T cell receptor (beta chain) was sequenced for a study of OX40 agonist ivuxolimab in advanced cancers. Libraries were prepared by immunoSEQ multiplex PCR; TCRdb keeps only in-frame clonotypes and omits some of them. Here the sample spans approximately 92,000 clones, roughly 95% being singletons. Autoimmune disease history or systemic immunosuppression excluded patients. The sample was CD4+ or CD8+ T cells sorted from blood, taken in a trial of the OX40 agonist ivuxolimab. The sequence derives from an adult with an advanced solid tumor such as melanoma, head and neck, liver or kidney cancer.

In nucleotides, the CDR3 is TGTGCCAGCGGTGACGACGGCCGCAATCAGCCCCAGCATTTT. As protein: CASGDDGRNQPQHF. V is TRBV27 and J is TRBJ1-5; D is unclear. CDR3 length: 14 amino acids. V lost 8 bases and J lost 2, with 13 bases in between. The V gene's germline CDR1 is MNHEY and CDR2 SMNVEV (reference sequence).